This entry lists 27 T cell receptor beta chains sequenced from one sample in a study of shared clonotypes between healthy human individuals. Profiling relied on immunoSEQ multiplex PCR, and the TCRdb table lists in-frame clones only, not all of them. Of 470,000 or so clones listed, about 72% are singletons. Material: PBMCs. The receptors shown here come from a middle-aged woman in good health. Some clones in this sample may be carry-over from other donors' samples.

A few counts support this clone. The chain uses TRBV6-6 and TRBJ2-1; 10 nucleotides line up with TRBD1. Germline V CDR1 and CDR2: MNHNY, SVGAGI (reference sequence). CDR3 size: 14 residues. The trim removed 7 bases at V and 8 bases at J, leaving 8 bases unmatched. The CDR3 nucleotides read TGTGCCAGCAACCGAGACAGGGGGCAGGATGAGCAGTTCTTC. It specifies CASNRDRGQDEQFF.

The chain joins TRBV27 to TRBJ1-1; no clear D gene. Trimming pared 1 base from V and 0 bases from J, leaving 6 bases between. Germline V gene lookup returns CDR1 MNHEY and CDR2 SMNVEV (reference sequence). The CDR3 consists of 14 residues. CDR3 amino acids: CASSLYPVNTEAFF. The DNA for the CDR3 is TGTGCCAGCAGTTTATATCCGGTGAACACTGAAGCTTTCTTT.

The V gene is TRBV9, the J gene TRBJ2-7, with D perhaps matching TRBD2 (5 bases). This CDR3 region has 14 residues. The germline CDR1 and CDR2 sequences are SGDLS and YYNGEE. The germline V and J ends were trimmed by 0 bases and 6 bases, with 13 bases remaining between them. For the CDR3, the DNA is TGTGCCAGCAGCGTAGCTAGCCTAAACGGCGAGCAGTACTTC. Translation: CASSVASLNGEQYF.

CDR3 DNA sequence: TGTGCCAGCAGCCAACGGGGGGGGAACTACAATGAGCAGTTCTTC. Amino acids: CASSQRGGNYNEQFF. The rearrangement joins TRBV14 to TRBJ2-1; 8 positions match TRBD2. V shed 2 bases and J 3 bases; nucleotides not matched to a gene: 3. Germline-derived CDR1 and CDR2 are SGHDN and FVKESK. This CDR3 region has 15 residues. Variable domain in full (rest from reference TRBV14 and TRBJ2-1): EAGVTQFPSHSVIEKGQTVTLRCDPISGHDNLYWYRRVMGKEIKFLLHFVKESKQDESGMPNNRFLAERTGGTYSTLKVQPAELEDSGVYFCASSQRGGNYNEQFFGPGTRLTVL.

The rearrangement joins TRBV7-2 to TRBJ2-5; no definite D call. The CDR3 has 13 residues. V was pared by 5 bases and J by 4 bases, with 11 bases between. Germline-derived CDR1 and CDR2 are SGHTA and FQGNSA. The CDR3 region has the DNA TGTGCCAGCAGCGTCCACCGAGGAGAGACCCAGTACTTC. This codes for CASSVHRGETQYF. Full variable domain (outside the CDR3, taken from reference TRBV7-2 and TRBJ2-5): GAGVSQSPSNKVTEKGKDVELRCDPISGHTALYWYRQSLGQGLEFLIYFQGNSAPDKSGLPSDRFSAERTGGSVSTLTIQRTQQEDSAVYLCASSVHRGETQYFGPGTRLLVL.

CDR3 nucleotide sequence: TGTGCCAGCAGTGAATATGGGTTGGAGACCCAGTACTTC. Protein sequence: CASSEYGLETQYF. The V call is TRBV25-1, the J call TRBJ2-5, with unresolved D. The ends were cut back, 0 bases at V and 5 bases at J, with 7 bases in the middle. Germline CDR1 reads MGHDK; CDR2 reads SYGVNS. This CDR3 spans 13 amino acids.

The rearrangement uses TRBV28 and TRBJ2-2; TRBD2 matches 7 bases. The junction had 7 bases not matched to a gene; V was cut back by 6 bases and J by 9 bases. Per the germline V gene, CDR1 is MDHEN and CDR2 is SYDVKM. The CDR3 sequence is 13 residues long. CDR3 nucleotides: TGTGCCAGCAGCCCCGCGGGGGTCAGGGAGCTGTTTTTT. As protein: CASSPAGVRELFF.

The chain recombines TRBV7-9 with TRBJ2-5; D is undetermined. Germline V CDR1 and CDR2: SEHNR, FQNEAQ (reference sequence). There are 13 residues in the CDR3. V lost 5 bases to trimming and J lost 5 bases, with 12 bases between them. CDR3 DNA: TGTGCCAGCAGCCCAACCATAGGGGAGACCCAGTACTTC. This sequence encodes CASSPTIGETQYF.

The DNA for the CDR3 is TGTGCCAGCAGTTCAATAGCGGGAGGCGGCACCGGGGAGCTGTTTTTT. Protein product: CASSSIAGGGTGELFF. The chain recombines TRBV28 with TRBJ2-2; 10 positions agree with TRBD2. Looked up from germline, CDR1 is MDHEN and CDR2 is SYDVKM. This CDR3 spans 16 amino acids. V was pared by 4 bases and J by 4 bases, with 6 bases of the junction left unmatched. The variable domain in full, completed from reference TRBV28 and TRBJ2-2, reads DVKVTQSSRYLVKRTGEKVFLECVQDMDHENMFWYRQDPGLGLRLIYFSYDVKMKEKGDIPEGYSVSREKKERFSLILESASTNQTSMYLCASSSIAGGGTGELFFGEGSRLTVL.

In this sample, this clone turned up a few times. V and J are TRBV5-5 and TRBJ2-5, with D unclear. Between the trimmed V and J ends, which lost 4 bases and 1 base, there was a span of 5 bases. This CDR3 contains 12 residues. From germline, CDR1 is SGHKS and CDR2 YYEKEE (reference sequence). In nucleotides, the CDR3 is TGTGCCAGCAGCAAAGTCCAAGAGACCCAGTACTTC. It yields the protein CASSKVQETQYF.

The V and J genes are TRBV7-9 and TRBJ2-2, with a tentative D call TRBD1 (5 bases). Trimming stripped 2 bases from V and 4 bases from J, with 11 bases between. The CDR3 consists of 15 residues. The germline CDR1 and CDR2 sequences are SEHNR and FQNEAQ (reference sequence). The CDR3 DNA reads as TGTGCCAGCAGCTTAACAGGTCCGAGCACCGGGGAGCTGTTTTTT. Its translation: CASSLTGPSTGELFF. Variable domain in full (rest from reference TRBV7-9 and TRBJ2-2): DTGVSQNPRHKITKRGQNVTFRCDPISEHNRLYWYRQTLGQGPEFLTYFQNEAQLEKSRLLSDRFSAERPKGSFSTLEIQRTEQGDSAMYLCASSLTGPSTGELFFGEGSRLTVL.

The rearrangement joins TRBV9 to TRBJ2-2; 14 positions agree with TRBD2. V was clipped by 0 bases and J by 7 bases; unmatched bases: 5. From germline, CDR1 is SGDLS and CDR2 YYNGEE. This CDR3 spans 17 amino acids. The CDR3 here is CASSVAGTSGRGGELFF. DNA for the CDR3: TGTGCCAGCAGCGTAGCGGGGACTAGCGGGAGAGGCGGGGAGCTGTTTTTT.

About this clone itself: It differs at one base from a far larger clone, so likely a read error. Other DNA variants within this sample encode the same CDR3. The chain employs TRBV28 and TRBJ1-1, with no clear D. Trimming shortened V by 6 bases and J by 0 bases, and 11 bases separated the two germline ends. From germline, CDR1 is MDHEN and CDR2 SYDVKM. The CDR3 runs to 14 residues. The CDR3 protein is CASSPPKMNTEAFF. The CDR3 nucleotides read TGTGCCAGCAGCCCCCCTAAGATGAACACTGAAGCTTTCTTT.

The gene calls are TRBV7-8 and TRBJ2-1; 7 bases are a match to TRBD2. The trim removed 2 bases at V and 5 bases at J, leaving 9 bases unmatched. This CDR3 spans 16 amino acids. Germline V gene sequence: CDR1 SGHVS, CDR2 FQNEAQ. Written as DNA, the CDR3 is TGTGCCAGCAGCTTATCGTCAGGGAGGGGAAACAATGAGCAGTTCTTC. Its translation: CASSLSSGRGNNEQFF.

The DNA for the CDR3 is TGTGCCAGCAGTCGTAGCGGGAGTCTCTCCTACGAGCAGTACTTC. Translated: CASSRSGSLSYEQYF. V gene TRBV28 combines with J gene TRBJ2-5, with 9 bases aligning to TRBD2. The closer fit of TRBJ2-7 to the DNA end suggests the J call may be wrong. The V gene's germline CDR1 is MDHEN and CDR2 SYDVKM. The CDR3 extends over 15 amino acids.

A word on this clone: The same CDR3 arises from other DNA sequences in this sample as well. The J gene is TRBJ2-3, the V gene TRBV10-3; D ambiguous. V was clipped by 0 bases and J by 1 base, with 5 bases between them. This CDR3 is built from 14 residues. Germline V lookup: CDR1 ENHRY, CDR2 SYGVKD. The CDR3 region has the DNA TGTGCCATCAGTGAGTCGAGAGGCACAGATACGCAGTATTTT. Protein sequence: CAISESRGTDTQYF.

This clone was counted only a few times. The chain combines TRBV28 with TRBJ2-7; the D gene is possibly TRBD2 (6 bases). Germline assignment: CDR1 MDHEN and CDR2 SYDVKM. The CDR3 runs 17 residues. V lost 5 bases and J lost 0, with 20 bases in between. CDR3 coding DNA: TGTGCCAGCAGTCCGGCCGAGGGAGCGGGCACCTCCTACGAGCAGTACTTC. It codes for CASSPAEGAGTSYEQYF. Variable domain in full (rest from reference TRBV28 and TRBJ2-7): DVKVTQSSRYLVKRTGEKVFLECVQDMDHENMFWYRQDPGLGLRLIYFSYDVKMKEKGDIPEGYSVSREKKERFSLILESASTNQTSMYLCASSPAEGAGTSYEQYFGPGTRLTVT.

The rearrangement links TRBV19 to TRBJ2-3, with TRBD2 as a possible D gene (5 bases). V shed 2 bases and J shed 4 bases, with 7 bases lying between them. CDR1 and CDR2 (germline): LNHDA, SQIVND (reference sequence). This CDR3 is 13 amino acids long. In DNA form, the CDR3 reads TGTGCCAGTAGTATAACCGGGGCAGATACGCAGTATTTT. Translated: CASSITGADTQYF.

A single count supports this clone. The chain's CDR3 is CAAQNLNVLRNTEAFF. In DNA form, the CDR3 reads TGTGCCGCTCAGAACCTGAATGTCCTCAGGAACACTGAAGCTTTCTTT. The J gene is TRBJ1-1, the V gene TRBV28, with D unclear. CDR3 length: 16 residues. Trimming pared 11 bases from V and 1 base from J, leaving 23 bases between. From germline, CDR1 is MDHEN and CDR2 SYDVKM. Variable domain in full (rest from reference TRBV28 and TRBJ1-1): DVKVTQSSRYLVKRTGEKVFLECVQDMDHENMFWYRQDPGLGLRLIYFSYDVKMKEKGDIPEGYSVSREKKERFSLILESASTNQTSMYLCAAQNLNVLRNTEAFFGQGTRLTVV.

V usage is TRBV28 and J usage is TRBJ2-2, with TRBD1 identical over 8 bases. Germline lookup yields CDR1 MDHEN and CDR2 SYDVKM. The CDR3 is 15 residues long. Trimming cost V 3 bases and J 7 bases; bases outside gene matches: 7. The CDR3, as DNA: TGTGCCAGCAGTTTCCCCCAGGGGGCGGGCGGGGAGCTGTTTTTT. As protein: CASSFPQGAGGELFF. Drawing the rest from reference TRBV28 and TRBJ2-2, the complete variable domain is DVKVTQSSRYLVKRTGEKVFLECVQDMDHENMFWYRQDPGLGLRLIYFSYDVKMKEKGDIPEGYSVSREKKERFSLILESASTNQTSMYLCASSFPQGAGGELFFGEGSRLTVL.

J is TRBJ2-1 and V is TRBV27, with 7 bases matching TRBD1. Germline assignment: CDR1 MNHEY and CDR2 SMNVEV (reference sequence). The CDR3 runs to 22 residues. Trimming took 2 bases from V and 0 from J; bases not matched to a gene: 22. CDR3 amino acids: CASSLTLRTYLRWDSSYNEQFF. The DNA of the CDR3 is TGTGCCAGCAGTTTAACGCTTCGGACTTACTTGAGGTGGGACAGCTCCTACAATGAGCAGTTCTTC.

Concerning this clone itself: At one end the junction does not follow the germline gene, possibly because of a read error. V usage is TRBV29-1 and J usage is TRBJ2-2; no firm D call. The length of the CDR3 is 12 residues. Germline V lookup: CDR1 SQVTM, CDR2 ANQGSEA. The CDR3 loop reads CSVGRNAGELFF. The CDR3 bases are TGCAGCGTTGGAAGGAACGCCGGGGAGCTGTTTTTT.

CDR3 nucleotides: TGTGCCAGCAGCCAAGATCTGAGCGGGAGTTACAATGAGCAGTTCTTC. Protein: CASSQDLSGSYNEQFF. The chain combines TRBV4-2 with TRBJ2-1, with TRBD2 identical over 8 bases. V lost 0 bases to trimming and J lost 4 bases; unmatched junction nucleotides: 5. The germline CDR1 and CDR2 sequences are LGHNA and YNFKEQ. The CDR3 sequence is 16 residues long.

The chain employs TRBV19 and TRBJ2-1; 9 bases line up with TRBD2. The CDR3 has 15 residues. Germline CDR1 reads LNHDA; CDR2 reads SQIVND (reference sequence). J lost 4 bases, V lost 4 bases, and 5 bases had no gene match. CDR3 bases: TGTGCCAGTAGTAACGCGGGAGGGGCATACAATGAGCAGTTCTTC. This sequence encodes CASSNAGGAYNEQFF.

The CDR3 bases are TGTGCCACCAGCAGAGCTCCAGGGGGGAGCTATGGCTACACCTTC. Translated: CATSRAPGGSYGYTF. This rearrangement joins TRBV15 to TRBJ1-2; 7 bases agree with TRBD1. Germline V gene lookup returns CDR1 LNHNV and CDR2 YYDKDF (reference sequence). V shed 1 base and J 4 bases; nucleotides not matched to a gene: 6. The CDR3 length is 15 residues.

As concerns this clone: The same CDR3 is also encoded by other DNA sequences in this sample. This sequence joins TRBV10-3 and TRBJ2-7; D may match TRBD1 or TRBD2 (6 bases each). Germline CDR1 ENHRY, CDR2 SYGVKD. The CDR3 is made up of 15 amino acids. Trimming cost V 6 bases and J 5 bases, with 20 bases left between them. The chain's CDR3 is CAIRGEAGENHEQYF. The CDR3 DNA follows: TGTGCCATCAGGGGGGAGGCAGGGGAAAACCACGAGCAGTACTTC.

On this clone itself: The germline gene is not matched at one end of the junction; a read error may be the cause. The V and J genes are TRBV7-7 and TRBJ2-7; weak D call: TRBD2 (5 bases). Germline CDR1 SSHAT, CDR2 FNYEAQ (reference sequence). The CDR3 runs to 13 residues. CDR3: CASSLSEAYEQYF. CDR3 nucleotide sequence: TGTGCTAGCAGCTTATCGGAGGCCTACGAGCAGTACTTC.